One sample yielded the 10 T cell receptor beta chains listed below, sequenced in a study of T cell responses to AZD1222 COVID-19 vaccine. Only in-frame clones appear in the TCRdb table, and some are missing; sequencing was by immunoSEQ multiplex PCR. The sample carries under 200,000 clones, about 92% recorded once. Source: peripheral blood, taken 28 days after the second dose of the MenACWY control vaccine. All receptors derive from an adult who received the MenACWY meningococcal vaccine as a control.

This clone was detected only once. The chain combines TRBV7-6 with TRBJ2-7, with 10 bases fitting TRBD2. The CDR3 loop spans 13 amino acids. Germline loops: CDR1 SGHVS, CDR2 FNYEAQ. The ends lost 3 bases at V and 4 bases at J; junction bases unmatched: 0. The CDR3 sequence is CASSLTSGYEQYF. For the CDR3, the DNA is TGTGCCAGCAGCTTGACTAGCGGGTACGAGCAGTACTTC.

The CDR3 DNA reads as TGTGCTAGTGGTTTGGCCTTTTCCGGGTACGAGCAGTACTTC. Its protein is CASGLAFSGYEQYF. The rearrangement joins TRBV12-5 to TRBJ2-7; D ambiguous. CDR1 is LGHNT, CDR2 FRNRAP, per germline. This CDR3 region has 14 residues. Trimming stripped 1 base from V and 4 bases from J, with 11 bases between. Full variable domain (remainder filled in from reference TRBV12-5 and TRBJ2-7): DARVTQTPRHKVTEMGQEVTMRCQPILGHNTVFWYRQTMMQGLELLAYFRNRAPLDDSGMPKDRFSAEMPDATLATLKIQPSEPRDSAVYFCASGLAFSGYEQYFGPGTRLTVT.

V is TRBV21-1 and J is TRBJ1-4; the table's D gene call, TRBD1, was not cross checked with the DNA. TRBV21-1 is tagged as a pseudogene. This CDR3 has 15 residues. The CDR3 coding sequence is TGTGCCAGCAGCAAAAAGGGACAGGCTAATGAAAAACTGTTTTTT. As protein: CASSKKGQANEKLFF.

The chain is built from TRBV6-1 and TRBJ1-2, with a weak D call TRBD1 (6 bases). V lost 3 bases and J 0 bases, leaving 11 bases between the germline ends. The germline V gene encodes CDR1 MNHNS and CDR2 SASEGT. The CDR3 totals 15 residues. The DNA for the CDR3 is TGTGCCAGCAGTGACGACAGGAAAGCTAACTATGGCTACACCTTC. Protein: CASSDDRKANYGYTF.

CDR3 amino acids: CASSQGLLSYEQYF. CDR3 DNA sequence: TGTGCCAGCAGCCAAGGGCTCCTCTCCTACGAGCAGTACTTC. The J gene is TRBJ2-7, the V gene TRBV3-1 (or the pseudogene TRBV3-2); D is uncertain. V dropped 1 base and J dropped 0 bases, with 7 bases sitting between them. The CDR3 length is 14 residues. Per germline, CDR1 LGHDT and CDR2 YNNKEL (reference sequence).

The chain employs TRBV28 and TRBJ1-1; D gene unclear. The CDR3 is 15 amino acids. CDR1 MDHEN and CDR2 SYDVKM come from the germline V gene. Trimming cost V 5 bases and J 6 bases, with 19 bases left between them. The CDR3 is CASSRFFQASAEAFF. The CDR3 DNA reads TGTGCCAGCAGTCGCTTTTTTCAGGCCTCCGCTGAAGCTTTCTTT.

This clone was seen just once. CDR3 bases: TGCAGCGTCGCCTTTGCAGATACGCAGTATTTT. This sequence encodes CSVAFADTQYF. The chain is built from TRBV29-1 and TRBJ2-3; the D is unclear. Per germline, CDR1 SQVTM and CDR2 ANQGSEA. This CDR3 region has 11 residues. V lost 6 bases, J lost 4 bases, and 8 bases lay in between.

The CDR3 loop is CASRPQGGGNSPLHF. In DNA form, the CDR3 reads TGTGCCAGCAGACCCCAGGGGGGAGGTAATTCACCCCTCCACTTT. V usage is TRBV28 and J usage is TRBJ1-6; 7 positions agree with TRBD1. The CDR3 extends over 15 amino acids. V lost 6 bases and J lost 6; bases outside the gene matches: 8. In germline, CDR1 is MDHEN, CDR2 SYDVKM.

The chain joins TRBV7-9 to TRBJ2-2; D call uncertain. Trimming pared 0 bases from V and 0 bases from J, leaving 2 bases between. Germline CDR1 SEHNR, CDR2 FQNEAQ (reference sequence). CDR3 length: 14 amino acids. CDR3 residues: CASSLASNTGELFF. DNA for the CDR3: TGTGCCAGCAGCTTAGCTTCGAACACCGGGGAGCTGTTTTTT.

This chain joins TRBV7-9 and TRBJ1-2; no clear D. The CDR3 is 13 residues long. Trimming took off 6 bases at V and 3 bases at J, with 11 bases between the two ends. CDR1 SEHNR and CDR2 FQNEAQ come from the germline V gene (reference sequence). The CDR3 region has the DNA TGTGCCAGCAGTCCAGTCGGGGACTATGGCTACACCTTC. It codes for CASSPVGDYGYTF. The full variable domain, its missing parts supplied by reference TRBV7-9 and TRBJ1-2, is DTGVSQNPRHKITKRGQNVTFRCDPISEHNRLYWYRQTLGQGPEFLTYFQNEAQLEKSRLLSDRFSAERPKGSFSTLEIQRTEQGDSAMYLCASSPVGDYGYTFGSGTRLTVV.